One sample yielded the 22 T cell receptor beta chains listed below, sequenced in a study of beta chain features in type 1 diabetes. General study findings and limits: There was a moderate but significant shortening of TCRB CDR3s in all four CD4+ subsets of Type 1 diabetes patients.

These receptors have no known antigen. Isolated RNA was reverse transcribed in full, so expressed TCRB transcripts were sequenced. Assay: immunoSEQ multiplex PCR; the TCRdb copy retains only in-frame clones and omits some. Of some 360,000 clones listed, about 10% are singletons. The specimen sequenced was central memory CD4+ T cells from blood. All receptors derive from a man between 25 and 39 years old with type 1 diabetes.

The table lists this clone with many counts. This chain connects TRBV27 to TRBJ2-1; D uncertain. Germline V gives CDR1 MNHEY, CDR2 SMNVEV (reference sequence). The CDR3 length is 15 residues. Trimming pared 3 bases from V and 2 bases from J, leaving 11 bases between. CDR3 residues: CASSLWRSTYNEQFF. The CDR3 region has the DNA TGTGCCAGCAGTTTGTGGCGGAGCACCTACAATGAGCAGTTCTTC.

This clone was seen a few times. The chain recombines TRBV28 with TRBJ1-2, with D hard to call. Per germline, CDR1 MDHEN and CDR2 SYDVKM. This CDR3 is built from 11 residues. Trimming removed 8 bases at V and 2 bases at J, with 6 bases between. In DNA, the CDR3 is TGTGCCAGCGACTCCAACTATGGCTACACCTTC. Residues: CASDSNYGYTF.

This clone was picked up a small number of times. V usage is TRBV11-2 and J usage is TRBJ2-5; unclear D gene. Germline CDR1 is SGHAT and CDR2 is FQNNGV. V lost 2 bases to trimming and J lost 1 base, with 11 bases between them. The CDR3 has 15 amino acids. The chain's CDR3 is CASSLTVRAQETQYF. Here the CDR3 DNA reads TGTGCCAGCAGCTTAACAGTTAGGGCCCAAGAGACCCAGTACTTC. Based on the CDR3 plus reference TRBV11-2 and TRBJ2-5, the full variable domain is EAGVAQSPRYKIIEKRQSVAFWCNPISGHATLYWYQQILGQGPKLLIQFQNNGVVDDSQLPKDRFSAERLKGVDSTLKIQPAKLEDSAVYLCASSLTVRAQETQYFGPGTRLLVL.

This clone came up a few times. This likely comes from a read error, as the CDR3 has no conserved phenylalanine or tryptophan at its end. The chain's CDR3 is CASSLERGEAFS. CDR3 nucleotide sequence: TGCGCCAGCAGCTTGGAGCGGGGGGAAGCTTTCTCT. The genes are TRBV5-1 and TRBJ1-1, with a tentative D call TRBD1 (5 bases). From germline, CDR1 is SGHRS and CDR2 YFSETQ. V dropped 0 bases and J dropped 8 bases, with 8 bases sitting between them. The CDR3 consists of 12 residues.

V gene TRBV25-1 combines with J gene TRBJ2-5; weak D call: TRBD1 (6 bases). V lost 6 bases and J lost 4, with 15 bases in between. The CDR3 is made up of 14 amino acids. Germline CDR1 and CDR2: MGHDK and SYGVNS. The CDR3 DNA sequence: TGTGCCAGCAGACACAGGGAGTTGGGAGAGACCCAGTACTTC. Protein sequence: CASRHRELGETQYF.

This clone was observed a few times. CDR3 DNA sequence: TGTGCCAGCATCTGGACGCAACTGGGGACTGAAGCTTTCTTT. Amino acid sequence: CASIWTQLGTEAFF. V usage is TRBV7-2 and J usage is TRBJ1-1, with no clear D. Trimming removed 7 bases from V and 5 bases from J, with 17 bases in between. Germline-derived CDR1 and CDR2 are SGHTA and FQGNSA. The CDR3 has 14 residues.

This clone has more than one count but fewer than ten. The rearrangement joins TRBV7-3 to TRBJ2-2; possibly TRBD1 for D (6 bases). V lost 4 bases to trimming and J lost 5 bases, with 11 bases between them. Germline V CDR1 and CDR2: SGHTA, FQGTGA. CDR3 length: 14 amino acids. CDR3 residues: CASSSTGFTGELFF. CDR3 in DNA: TGTGCCAGCAGCTCTACAGGGTTTACCGGGGAGCTGTTTTTT.

This chain joins TRBV5-1 and TRBJ2-5, with 8 bases matching TRBD1. After removal of 3 bases from V and 4 bases from J, the junction contained 8 bases not matched to a gene. The CDR3 sequence is 15 residues long. Germline V gene lookup returns CDR1 SGHRS and CDR2 YFSETQ. The CDR3 loop reads CASSSPTGAGETQYF. The CDR3 DNA follows: TGCGCCAGCAGCTCGCCGACAGGGGCGGGAGAGACCCAGTACTTC.

The chain has TRBV20-1 and TRBJ2-7; a weak D match, TRBD1 (5 bases). The CDR3 covers 11 residues. Trimming removed 5 bases at V and 4 bases at J, with 9 bases between. Per the germline V gene, CDR1 is DFQATT and CDR2 is SNEGSKA (reference sequence). CDR3 sequence: CSAYSGYEQYF. CDR3 DNA sequence: TGCAGTGCTTATTCAGGGTACGAGCAGTACTTC.

A few counts support this clone. The CDR3 DNA sequence: TGTGCCAGCAGCGCAGCTGGAAACACCATATATTTT. This codes for CASSAAGNTIYF. The V and J genes are TRBV5-4 and TRBJ1-3; D is undetermined. Germline values: CDR1 SGHNT, CDR2 YYREEE (reference sequence). This CDR3 spans 12 amino acids. The germline V and J ends were trimmed by 4 bases and 2 bases, with 4 bases remaining between them.

The chain joins TRBV7-2 to TRBJ1-4; no clear D gene. Trimming took off 1 base at V and 6 bases at J, with 12 bases between the two ends. The V gene's germline CDR1 is SGHTA and CDR2 FQGNSA. This CDR3 region has 15 residues. CDR3 nucleotide sequence: TGTGCCAGCAGCTTAGGGCCCGGGATGGATGAAAAACTGTTTTTT. Translation gives CASSLGPGMDEKLFF.

This clone was observed a few times. Written as DNA, the CDR3 is TGTGCCAGCACGAGGGGAACTAATGAAAAACTGTTTTTT. Encoded protein: CASTRGTNEKLFF. The chain is built from TRBV28 and TRBJ1-4; D perhaps matches TRBD1 (5 bases). The CDR3 is 13 residues long. Germline assignment: CDR1 MDHEN and CDR2 SYDVKM. V gave up 7 bases and J gave up 1 base, with 7 bases separating them.

This clone was picked up many times. V gene TRBV5-4 combines with J gene TRBJ2-7, with 8 bases identical to TRBD2. Germline-derived CDR1 and CDR2 are SGHNT and YYREEE (reference sequence). The CDR3 is 15 amino acids. V lost 4 bases, J lost 3 bases, and 9 bases stayed unmatched. In DNA form, the CDR3 reads TGTGCCAGCAGCCTACAGGGACTAGGATTCTACGAGCAGTACTTC. Translating it yields CASSLQGLGFYEQYF.

Ten or more counts support this clone. CDR3 residues: CSVGHGTLNEQFF. CDR3 in DNA: TGCAGCGTTGGGCATGGGACTCTCAATGAGCAGTTCTTC. The chain links TRBV29-1 to TRBJ2-1, with D perhaps TRBD2 (6 bases). The ends were cut back, 4 bases at V and 6 bases at J, with 13 bases in the middle. The germline V gene has CDR1 SQVTM and CDR2 ANQGSEA. The CDR3 has 13 amino acids.

This clone has just a few counts. Other DNA sequences in this sample translate to the same CDR3. The V and J genes are TRBV9 and TRBJ2-1; tentatively, D is TRBD2 (5 bases). The germline gives CDR1 SGDLS, CDR2 YYNGEE. CDR3 size: 12 residues. V lost 5 bases and J lost 9, with 12 bases in between. The CDR3 sequence is CASSVGVAEQFF. As DNA, the CDR3 is TGTGCCAGCAGTGTCGGGGTGGCTGAGCAGTTCTTC.

The genes are TRBV19 and TRBJ2-4; 8 nucleotides line up with TRBD2. The CDR3 loop spans 15 amino acids. With V trimmed by 3 bases and J by 3 bases, 4 bases remained unmatched. CDR1 is LNHDA, CDR2 SQIVND, per germline (reference sequence). CDR3 nucleotide sequence: TGTGCCAGTAGTATCCCCAGCGGGAGCAAAAACATTCAGTACTTC. It translates to CASSIPSGSKNIQYF.

This clone was recorded at least ten times. This chain links TRBV2 with TRBJ1-4; D gene uncertain. Germline CDR1 and CDR2: SNHLY and FYNNEI. Deletions cut 5 bases from V and 0 bases from J, with 7 bases between. This CDR3 has 14 amino acids. CDR3 in amino acids: CASSSLATNEKLFF. CDR3 bases: TGTGCCAGCAGTTCCTTGGCAACTAATGAAAAACTGTTTTTT.

This clone was observed a few times. The chain is built from TRBV5-4 and TRBJ1-3; D call uncertain. The CDR3 spans 15 residues. Deletions cut 0 bases from V and 0 bases from J, with 7 bases between. The V gene's germline CDR1 is SGHNT and CDR2 YYREEE (reference sequence). CDR3 residues: CASSLDFSSGNTIYF. The CDR3 nucleotides read TGTGCCAGCAGCTTGGATTTCAGCTCTGGAAACACCATATATTTT.

This clone was seen more than once but under ten times. The rearrangement uses TRBV7-2 and TRBJ2-5, with 16 bases fitting TRBD2. This CDR3 has 18 amino acids. Germline trimming cut 5 bases from V and 3 bases from J; bases unmatched to any gene: 9. Germline V lookup: CDR1 SGHTA, CDR2 FQGNSA. The DNA of the CDR3 is TGTGCCAGCAGCCGGGGGACTAGCGGGAGGGAGGTAGAAGAGACCCAGTACTTC. Its translation: CASSRGTSGREVEETQYF. Drawing the rest from reference TRBV7-2 and TRBJ2-5, the complete variable domain is GAGVSQSPSNKVTEKGKDVELRCDPISGHTALYWYRQSLGQGLEFLIYFQGNSAPDKSGLPSDRFSAERTGGSVSTLTIQRTQQEDSAVYLCASSRGTSGREVEETQYFGPGTRLLVL.

On this clone: Other DNA sequences in the sample encode the same CDR3. This chain joins TRBV7-9 and TRBJ2-5; D is unclear. Trimming took 5 bases from V and 1 from J, leaving 8 bases between them. Germline CDR1 and CDR2: SEHNR and FQNEAQ (reference sequence). The CDR3 loop spans 13 amino acids. CDR3 bases: TGTGCCAGCAGCCGAGGTTTCCAAGAGACCCAGTACTTC. Amino acid sequence: CASSRGFQETQYF.

The chain is built from TRBV5-1 and TRBJ2-7; 7 positions agree with TRBD1. From germline, CDR1 is SGHRS and CDR2 YFSETQ. Germline trimming cut 6 bases from V and 4 bases from J; bases unmatched to any gene: 10. The CDR3 has 14 residues. The CDR3 loop is CASNPGTATYEQYF. CDR3 in DNA: TGCGCCAGCAACCCCGGGACAGCTACTTACGAGCAGTACTTC.

This clone was detected ten times or more. This chain joins TRBV2 and TRBJ2-5; no definite D call. There are 12 residues in the CDR3. V was pared by 7 bases and J by 5 bases, with 11 bases between. Germline lookup yields CDR1 SNHLY and CDR2 FYNNEI. DNA for the CDR3: TGTGCCAGCACTTCGACTGGGGAGACCCAGTACTTC. Amino acids: CASTSTGETQYF.